This T cell receptor (beta chain) was found in a study of CD8+CD57+ T cells in acquired aplastic anemia. Whole-study findings and limits: CD8+ Simpson's diversity showed no significant patient-control difference.

For sequencing, patients were chosen who had shown expansion of CD8+CD57+ cells by flow cytometry. This clonotype was found a few times. The antigen is not known. The germline CDR1 and CDR2 sequences are LNHNV and YYDKDF (reference sequence). The CDR3 covers 17 residues. V gave up 3 bases and J gave up 3 bases, with 17 bases separating them. The use of genomic DNA as template underpinned the TCR beta VDJ and CDR3 profiling. MiXCR, applied by TCRdb to the reads, yields one record per CDR3 protein. Of 89,000 or so distinct CDR3 sequences listed, about 63% were seen once; the top ten hold roughly two thirds.

This sequence joins TRBV15 and TRBJ2-2; a weak D match, TRBD2 (7 bases). The sequenced sample was sorted CD4+, CD8+, or CD8+CD57+ T cells (not recorded which) from PBMCs. This TCR came from a human donor with aplastic anemia. The CDR3 is CATSSNPRGGYTGELFF. The CDR3 nucleotides read TGTGCCACCAGCAGTAACCCCAGGGGAGGGTACACCGGGGAGCTGTTTTTT.